The T cell receptor beta chain described here comes from a study of T cells in localized non-small cell lung cancer. Repertoires were generated with immunoSEQ multiplex PCR, while TCRdb's copy carries only in-frame clones and drops some. The repertoire consists of more than 20,000 clones, with roughly 89% occurring once and the leading ten covering more than 6%. Regarding this clone: Its antigen remains unidentified.

Germline V gene data show CDR1 as LNHDA and CDR2 as SQIVND (reference sequence). Trimming cost V 6 bases and J 1 base, with 13 bases left between them. The CDR3 is made up of 15 amino acids. General study findings and limits: Higher adjacent-lung clonality was associated with shorter survival. Tumor showed lower T cell clonality than uninvolved adjacent lung, where it was highest.

The sequencing used peripheral blood, collected before any cancer treatment. This clonotype was obtained from a male donor aged 60 or over with stage I squamous cell lung carcinoma. The genes are TRBV19 and TRBJ1-5; maybe TRBD1 (5 bases). The CDR3 protein is CASRAGGGSNQPQHF. CDR3 bases: TGTGCCAGTAGGGCAGGTGGGGGAAGCAATCAGCCCCAGCATTTT.